This T cell receptor beta chain was documented in a study of response to subunit inactivated influenza vaccine. Study conclusions and caveats: Authors suggested few new T cells are recruited by each seasonal influenza vaccination.

A single record per CDR3 protein comes from TCRdb applying MiXCR to the RT-PCR reads. This sample has 650,000 to 800,000 distinct CDR3 sequences, with over 11% found just once. Concerning this clonotype itself: Its target is not known.

J lost 4 bases, V lost 3 bases, and 1 base had no gene match. The CDR3 runs to 14 residues. CDR1 is SQVTM and CDR2 is ANQGSEA in the germline V gene. Sample: PBMCs from blood, taken around 14 days before vaccination. This sequence originates from a man over 45 who received an inactivated influenza vaccine. V and J are TRBV29-1 and TRBJ2-2; 11 bases line up with TRBD1. This CDR3 is CSVDGQGATGELFF. CDR3 DNA: TGCAGCGTTGACGGACAGGGGGCCACCGGGGAGCTGTTTTTT.